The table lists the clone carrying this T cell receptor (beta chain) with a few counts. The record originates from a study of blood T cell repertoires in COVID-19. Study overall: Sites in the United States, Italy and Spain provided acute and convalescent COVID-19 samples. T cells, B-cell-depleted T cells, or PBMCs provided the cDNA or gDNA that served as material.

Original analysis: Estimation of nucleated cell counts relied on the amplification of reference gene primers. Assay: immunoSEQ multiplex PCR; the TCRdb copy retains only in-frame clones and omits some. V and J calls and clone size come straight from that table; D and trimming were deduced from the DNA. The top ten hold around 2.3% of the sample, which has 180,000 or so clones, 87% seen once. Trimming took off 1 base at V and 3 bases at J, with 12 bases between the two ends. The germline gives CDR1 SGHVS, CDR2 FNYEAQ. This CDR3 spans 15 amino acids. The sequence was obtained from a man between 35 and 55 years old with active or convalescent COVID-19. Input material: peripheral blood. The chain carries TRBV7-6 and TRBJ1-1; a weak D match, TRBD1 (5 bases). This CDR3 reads CASSLGVGADTEAFF. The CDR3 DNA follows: TGTGCCAGCAGCTTAGGGGTAGGGGCGGACACTGAAGCTTTCTTT.